This paragraph covers one TCR beta chain sequence. Its antigen is as yet unknown. This entry comes from a study of cytomegalovirus exposure and HLA in healthy donors. Regarding the study as a whole: Further analysis was carried out later, and it showed several of the most significant clusters appearing linked to common viral pathogens. For TCR beta chains, V- and J-gene trimming was later linked to a missense DCLRE1C variant.

A multiplex PCR was run with 60 Vbeta primers and 13 Jbeta primers. The table came from immunoSEQ multiplex PCR; TCRdb's copy has only in-frame clones and leaves some out. The sample includes some 110,000 clones, about four fifths of them seen just once. CDR3 length: 14 residues. The germline gives CDR1 SGDLS, CDR2 YYNGEE. The J segment lost 6 bases and the V segment lost 3 bases, leaving 9 bases of the junction unmatched. The chain couples TRBV9 to TRBJ2-7, with 7 bases fitting TRBD1. The sequence was collected from a woman in her forties or fifties in good health and CMV-seropositive. What was sequenced was PBMCs. The CDR3, as DNA: TGTGCCAGCAGCGGGGTGCCAGGGGGTGGCGAGCAGTACTTC. It yields the protein CASSGVPGGGEQYF.